The 27 T cell receptor beta chains in this list originate from one sample, sequenced in a study of cytomegalovirus exposure and HLA in healthy donors. This PCR relied on a set of 60 Vbeta primers and 13 Jbeta primers. TCRdb keeps only in-frame clones here, not all; method: immunoSEQ multiplex PCR. In total, the table holds 60,000 to 80,000 clones. The specimen sequenced was PBMCs. These receptors were taken from a boy under 18 in good health and CMV-seronegative.

The gene calls are TRBV6-1 and TRBJ1-1, with unresolved D. Per the germline V gene, CDR1 is MNHNS and CDR2 is SASEGT. The V end was cut by 7 bases, the J end by 0 bases, with 12 bases between. The length of the CDR3 is 14 residues. Here the CDR3 reads CASISRRVNTEAFF. Here the CDR3 DNA reads TGTGCCAGCATAAGTCGGAGGGTGAACACTGAAGCTTTCTTT.

This chain joins TRBV18 and TRBJ2-4, with D possibly matching TRBD1 (5 bases). This CDR3 contains 17 residues. In germline, CDR1 is KGHSH, CDR2 LQKENI. The V end was cut by 3 bases, the J end by 0 bases, with 15 bases between. The CDR3 nucleotides are TGTGCCAGCTCACCGGACCGACAGAACTTAGCCAAAAACATTCAGTACTTC. Translated: CASSPDRQNLAKNIQYF. The full variable domain, its missing parts supplied by reference TRBV18 and TRBJ2-4, is NAGVMQNPRHLVRRRGQEARLRCSPMKGHSHVYWYRQLPEEGLKFMVYLQKENIIDESGMPKERFSAEFPKEGPSILRIQQVVRGDSAAYFCASSPDRQNLAKNIQYFGAGTRLSVL.

The chain carries TRBV15 and TRBJ1-5; possible D gene TRBD1, 6 bases. The CDR3 totals 15 residues. Germline lookup yields CDR1 LNHNV and CDR2 YYDKDF (reference sequence). Trimming left V 2 bases short and J 3 bases short, with 11 bases between. The DNA for the CDR3 is TGTGCCACCAGCAGACTTGGGACACCCAATCAGCCCCAGCATTTT. Its translation is CATSRLGTPNQPQHF.

The chain joins TRBV5-6 to TRBJ2-7; 9 nucleotides line up with TRBD1. Germline CDR1 reads SGHDT; CDR2 reads YYEEEE. CDR3 length equals 16 residues. V dropped 1 base and J dropped 4; count of bases not matched to a gene: 9. The CDR3 spells CASSLKGQGKVYEQYF. The CDR3 DNA reads as TGTGCCAGCAGCTTGAAGGGACAGGGTAAAGTTTACGAGCAGTACTTC. The full variable domain, with the rest looked up from reference TRBV5-6 and TRBJ2-7, is DAGVTQSPTHLIKTRGQQVTLRCSPKSGHDTVSWYQQALGQGPQFIFQYYEEEERQRGNFPDRFSGHQFPNYSSELNVNALLLGDSALYLCASSLKGQGKVYEQYFGPGTRLTVT.

V is TRBV6-5 and J is TRBJ1-2; tentatively, D is TRBD1 (6 bases). This CDR3 has 13 residues. The germline gives CDR1 MNHEY, CDR2 SVGAGI. V gave up 6 bases and J gave up 7 bases, with 15 bases separating them. The CDR3 spells CASREQGQSGYTF. DNA for the CDR3: TGTGCCAGCAGGGAACAAGGACAGAGTGGCTACACCTTC.

The V gene is TRBV10-3, the J gene TRBJ2-7; no clear D. The length of the CDR3 is 13 residues. Germline assignment: CDR1 ENHRY and CDR2 SYGVKD. The ends were cut back, 2 bases at V and 0 bases at J, with 5 bases in the middle. Written as DNA, the CDR3 is TGTGCCATCAGTGAGAGCACCTCCTACGAGCAGTACTTC. Translating gives CAISESTSYEQYF.

The chain has TRBV6-6 and TRBJ1-6; a weak D match, TRBD1 (5 bases). V was pared by 2 bases and J by 7 bases, with 15 bases between. The CDR3 covers 16 residues. The germline V gene encodes CDR1 MNHNY and CDR2 SVGAGI (reference sequence). The CDR3 DNA reads as TGTGCCAGCAGTTACGATGGGGGGGTAGGGAATTCACCCCTCCACTTT. This translates into CASSYDGGVGNSPLHF.

The chain couples TRBV4-3 to TRBJ2-7; weak D call: TRBD2 (6 bases). Per the germline V gene, CDR1 is LGHNA and CDR2 is YSLEER. This CDR3 is 16 amino acids long. The V end was cut by 0 bases, the J end by 2 bases, with 14 bases between. Here the CDR3 DNA reads TGCGCCAGCAGCCAAGATAGTTGGGGGGATACCTACGAGCAGTACTTC. Translated, it gives CASSQDSWGDTYEQYF.

The chain links TRBV7-8 to TRBJ2-7; D remains ambiguous. This CDR3 region has 13 residues. The germline V gene has CDR1 SGHVS and CDR2 FQNEAQ. V lost 1 base, J lost 5 bases, and 9 bases lay in between. The CDR3 is CASSLVGLHEQYF. The CDR3 bases are TGTGCCAGCAGCTTAGTGGGCCTTCACGAGCAGTACTTC.

This chain links TRBV15 with TRBJ2-7, with 10 bases that match TRBD2. V dropped 3 bases and J dropped 9; count of bases not matched to a gene: 8. Per the germline V gene, CDR1 is LNHNV and CDR2 is YYDKDF (reference sequence). The CDR3 loop spans 14 amino acids. The CDR3 bases are TGTGCCACCAGCAGGCTAGCGGGAGTGGATCGGCAGTACTTC. It specifies CATSRLAGVDRQYF.

J is TRBJ1-2 and V is TRBV19; D remains unclear. Germline V gives CDR1 LNHDA, CDR2 SQIVND (reference sequence). Trimming removed 5 bases from V and 8 bases from J, with 24 bases in between. This CDR3 spans 16 amino acids. The CDR3 region has the DNA TGTGCCAGTAGTTTATCTTTCTCGGCGGATCCGGGGGGCTACACCTTC. Protein: CASSLSFSADPGGYTF.

The rearrangement joins TRBV7-2 to TRBJ2-5, with a possible D match to TRBD2 (5 bases). Germline V gene data show CDR1 as SGHTA and CDR2 as FQGNSA. CDR3 size: 15 residues. With 5 bases removed from V and 4 bases from J, the gap between germline ends came to 17 bases. CDR3 DNA sequence: TGTGCCAGCAGCCCAGGTCCAGGAGGAAGAGAGACCCAGTACTTC. Its protein product is CASSPGPGGRETQYF.

The chain employs TRBV19 and TRBJ2-5; TRBD2 matches 7 bases. With the DNA end fitting TRBJ2-7 better, the J assignment may be wrong. The CDR3 runs to 15 residues. CDR1 is LNHDA and CDR2 is SQIVND in the germline V gene (reference sequence). The CDR3 is CASSKTFGRFSEQYF. The CDR3 coding sequence is TGTGCCAGTAGTAAGACCTTCGGGAGGTTCAGCGAGCAGTACTTC.

This chain links TRBV5-1 with TRBJ2-1; D gene uncertain. Looked up from germline, CDR1 is SGHRS and CDR2 is YFSETQ. Trimming took off 2 bases at V and 0 bases at J, with 6 bases between the two ends. There are 14 residues in the CDR3. The CDR3: CASSFDSSYNEQFF. CDR3 sequence (DNA): TGCGCCAGCAGCTTCGATAGCTCCTACAATGAGCAGTTCTTC.

The chain links TRBV9 to TRBJ1-2; D not certain. Trimming removed 4 bases from V and 0 bases from J, with 16 bases in between. The germline gives CDR1 SGDLS, CDR2 YYNGEE. CDR3 length equals 16 residues. This CDR3 reads CASSPRGGRANYGYTF. For the CDR3, the DNA is TGTGCCAGCAGCCCTCGGGGAGGTCGAGCTAACTATGGCTACACCTTC.

The chain couples TRBV4-1 to TRBJ2-7; TRBD2 might be the D (6 bases). The length of the CDR3 is 13 residues. Trimming shortened V by 3 bases and J by 5 bases, and 11 bases separated the two germline ends. Looked up from germline, CDR1 is MGHRA and CDR2 is YSYEKL. The CDR3 protein is CASSQISGDEQYF. DNA for the CDR3: TGCGCCAGCAGCCAGATCTCGGGAGACGAGCAGTACTTC.

The rearrangement links TRBV29-1 to TRBJ2-7; TRBD2 is a possible D gene (6 bases). The length of the CDR3 is 14 residues. V was trimmed by 6 bases and J by 2 bases, leaving 17 bases between them. From germline, CDR1 is SQVTM and CDR2 ANQGSEA. CDR3 bases: TGCAGCGTCGTATCCGGGACTCTACCCTACGAGCAGTACTTC. Translating gives CSVVSGTLPYEQYF.

The rearrangement joins TRBV4-1 to TRBJ2-2; 10 bases line up with TRBD2. Germline loops: CDR1 MGHRA, CDR2 YSYEKL. J gave up 7 bases and V 0 bases, and 14 bases lay outside the gene matches. This CDR3 contains 19 residues. As DNA, the CDR3 is TGCGCCAGCAGCCAAGATCTTGTGGTAGCGGGGGGCCGAAACGGGGAGCTGTTTTTT. This gives the protein CASSQDLVVAGGRNGELFF.

The rearrangement joins TRBV4-2 to TRBJ2-6, with a possible D match to TRBD1 (5 bases). The CDR3 consists of 16 residues. Germline assignment: CDR1 LGHNA and CDR2 YNFKEQ. Trimming stripped 1 base from V and 4 bases from J, with 11 bases between. The CDR3 sequence is CASSQVGVEGANVLTF. CDR3 nucleotide sequence: TGTGCCAGCAGCCAAGTAGGGGTGGAAGGGGCCAACGTCCTGACTTTC.

The chain couples TRBV18 to TRBJ2-6, with D unclear. Trimming took 0 bases from V and 0 from J, leaving 6 bases between them. CDR3 length: 16 residues. Germline assignment: CDR1 KGHSH and CDR2 LQKENI. The CDR3 DNA sequence: TGTGCCAGCTCACCACCGCGAGCCTCTGGGGCCAACGTCCTGACTTTC. The encoded protein is CASSPPRASGANVLTF.

The V call is TRBV19, the J call TRBJ2-3; 10 bases align to TRBD1. The CDR3 runs 15 residues. Germline V lookup: CDR1 LNHDA, CDR2 SQIVND (reference sequence). Germline trimming cut 5 bases from V and 1 base from J; bases unmatched to any gene: 3. The CDR3 sequence: CASSPGTGGTDTQYF. DNA for the CDR3: TGTGCCAGTAGTCCTGGGACAGGGGGCACAGATACGCAGTATTTT.

This chain connects TRBV30 to TRBJ1-6; 7 bases match TRBD1. Per the germline V gene, CDR1 is GTSNPN and CDR2 is SVGIG (reference sequence). The length of the CDR3 is 17 residues. Trimming removed 2 bases from V and 4 bases from J; junction bases left unmatched: 11. CDR3 in DNA: TGTGCCTGGAGTAGGATGGGACAGACTGGTTATAATTCACCCCTCCACTTT. This codes for CAWSRMGQTGYNSPLHF.

This chain links TRBV5-1 with TRBJ2-3; TRBD2 matches 12 bases. CDR1 and CDR2 from the germline V gene are SGHRS and YFSETQ. V shed 10 bases and J 4 bases; nucleotides not matched to a gene: 7. This CDR3 is built from 14 residues. The CDR3 bases are TGCGCCGGTCGGACTAGCGGGGAGTCAGATACGCAGTATTTT. It yields the protein CAGRTSGESDTQYF.

V usage is TRBV9 and J usage is TRBJ2-3; D uncertain. The CDR3 runs 14 residues. CDR1 is SGDLS, CDR2 YYNGEE, per germline. V lost 0 bases and J lost 0, with 5 bases in between. The CDR3 here is CASSVETSTDTQYF. The CDR3 nucleotides are TGTGCCAGCAGCGTAGAGACTAGCACAGATACGCAGTATTTT.

The chain combines TRBV2 with TRBJ2-7; 7 bases are a match to TRBD2. This CDR3 contains 15 residues. Per the germline V gene, CDR1 is SNHLY and CDR2 is FYNNEI. Trimming removed 4 bases from V and 2 bases from J; junction bases left unmatched: 8. The CDR3 bases are TGTGCCAGCAGTGTGGGCGGGAGCGCAACCTACGAGCAGTACTTC. Translating gives CASSVGGSATYEQYF.

The chain employs TRBV30 and TRBJ2-7; the match to TRBD1 covers 8 bases. The germline CDR1 and CDR2 sequences are GTSNPN and SVGIG (reference sequence). CDR3 size: 15 residues. The V segment lost 0 bases and the J segment 3 bases; nucleotides outside the gene matches: 7. The CDR3 DNA reads TGTGCCTGGAGTGTACGGTCAGGGGGCATCTACGAGCAGTACTTC. It encodes CAWSVRSGGIYEQYF. Looking up the rest from reference TRBV30 and TRBJ2-7 gives the full variable domain: SQTIHQWPATLVQPVGSPLSLECTVEGTSNPNLYWYRQAAGRGLQLLFYSVGIGQISSEVPQNLSASRPQDRQFILSSKKLLLSDSGFYLCAWSVRSGGIYEQYFGPGTRLTVT.

This chain joins TRBV6-9 and TRBJ1-2, with no clear D. CDR3 size: 14 residues. Trimming removed 5 bases from V and 0 bases from J, with 10 bases in between. Germline CDR1 is MNHGY and CDR2 is SVAAGI. The CDR3 spells CASSHPPANYGYTF. CDR3 DNA: TGTGCCAGCAGTCACCCACCAGCTAACTATGGCTACACCTTC.